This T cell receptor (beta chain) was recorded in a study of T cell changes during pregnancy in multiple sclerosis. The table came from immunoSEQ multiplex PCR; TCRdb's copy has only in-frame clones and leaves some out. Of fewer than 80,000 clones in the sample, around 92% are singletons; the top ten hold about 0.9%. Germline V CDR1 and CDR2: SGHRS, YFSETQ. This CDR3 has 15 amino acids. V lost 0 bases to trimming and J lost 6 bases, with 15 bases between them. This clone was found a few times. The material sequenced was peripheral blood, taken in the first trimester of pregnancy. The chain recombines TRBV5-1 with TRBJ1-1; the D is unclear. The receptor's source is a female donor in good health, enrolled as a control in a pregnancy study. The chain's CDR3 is CASSLAQVPNAEAFF. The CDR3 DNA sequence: TGCGCCAGCAGCTTGGCCCAGGTACCTAACGCTGAAGCTTTCTTT.